This is a list of T cell receptor beta chains from one sample in a study of blood T cell repertoires in COVID-19. The method was immunoSEQ multiplex PCR; TCRdb's version includes in-frame clones alone and lacks a portion of them. The sample consists of 100,000 or so clones, 90% to 95% of them appearing once. The sample consisted of peripheral blood. Every receptor here comes from a man over 45 with active COVID-19. Each CDR3 is given with its conserved first and last residue. The D gene is left open where the match is weak. Only part of the rows carry a size: once, few, many, or a class if the clone is expanded.

d_call: NA; v_call: TRBV7-2; clone_size: NA; j_call: TRBJ2-2; cdr3_nt: TGTGCCAGCAGCCGCTCTAGGTCGACTCGGGAGCTGTTTTTT; cdr3_aa: CASSRSRSTRELFF
d_call: TRBD2; v_call: TRBV7-2; clone_size: NA; j_call: TRBJ2-1; cdr3_nt: TGTGCCAGCAGCTTAGCGGCCCGGCTAGCGGGAGCTAGTGAGCAGTTCTTC; cdr3_aa: CASSLAARLAGASEQFF
d_call: NA; v_call: TRBV11-3; clone_size: once; j_call: TRBJ1-1; cdr3_nt: TGTGCCAGCACTACAGGGATGTACACTGAAGCTTTCTTT; cdr3_aa: CASTTGMYTEAFF
d_call: TRBD2; v_call: TRBV6-4; clone_size: NA; j_call: TRBJ2-1; cdr3_nt: TGTGCCAGCAGTGACTCGCCTAGCGGGTCTATCGGGTACAATGAGCAGTTCTTC; cdr3_aa: CASSDSPSGSIGYNEQFF
d_call: TRBD1; v_call: TRBV3-1/TRBV3-2; clone_size: NA; j_call: TRBJ1-2; cdr3_nt: TGTGCCAGCAGCCACCCGACAGGGCTCAGTGGCTACACCTTC; cdr3_aa: CASSHPTGLSGYTF
d_call: TRBD2; v_call: TRBV24-1; clone_size: NA; j_call: TRBJ2-1; cdr3_nt: TGTGCCACCAGTGATGGGCTAGCGGAGGCGGGCAATGAGCAGTTCTTC; cdr3_aa: CATSDGLAEAGNEQFF
d_call: NA; v_call: TRBV5-1; clone_size: few; j_call: TRBJ2-7; cdr3_nt: TGCGCCAGCAGCCTCGGGCAGGGCTCCTACGAGCAGTACTTC; cdr3_aa: CASSLGQGSYEQYF
d_call: NA; v_call: TRBV7-2; clone_size: NA; j_call: TRBJ2-3; cdr3_nt: TGTGCCAGCAGCTTATCTCTAGATACGCAGTATTTT; cdr3_aa: CASSLSLDTQYF
d_call: TRBD2; v_call: TRBV5-8; clone_size: NA; j_call: TRBJ2-5; cdr3_nt: TGTGCCAGCAACTCGGAGCGGGGCGTTTCTGAGACCCAGTACTTC; cdr3_aa: CASNSERGVSETQYF
d_call: TRBD1; v_call: TRBV20-1; clone_size: NA; j_call: TRBJ1-5; cdr3_nt: TGCAGTGCTAGTTATTTTGGCAGGGGGACTAGCAATCAGCCCCAGCATTTT; cdr3_aa: CSASYFGRGTSNQPQHF
d_call: TRBD1; v_call: TRBV5-1; clone_size: NA; j_call: TRBJ2-1; cdr3_nt: TGCGCCAGCAGCTTGGCCGGGACAGGTTACAATGAGCAGTTCTTC; cdr3_aa: CASSLAGTGYNEQFF
d_call: TRBD2; v_call: TRBV6-5; clone_size: NA; j_call: TRBJ2-1; cdr3_nt: TGTGCCAGCAGTTCCCTACTAGCGGAATCCTACAATGAGCAGTTCTTC; cdr3_aa: CASSSLLAESYNEQFF
d_call: NA; v_call: TRBV11-2; clone_size: NA; j_call: TRBJ2-1; cdr3_nt: TGTGCCAGCAGCTTAGACACAGGACCTTACAATGAGCAGTTCTTC; cdr3_aa: CASSLDTGPYNEQFF
d_call: TRBD1; v_call: TRBV11-2; clone_size: NA; j_call: TRBJ1-1; cdr3_nt: TGTGCCAGCAGCCGGAAACAGGGGGTAATGAACACTGAAGCTTTCTTT; cdr3_aa: CASSRKQGVMNTEAFF
d_call: NA; v_call: TRBV2; clone_size: NA; j_call: TRBJ1-3; cdr3_nt: TGTGCCAGCAGAATCGGGGGGTATGGAAACACCATATATTTT; cdr3_aa: CASRIGGYGNTIYF
d_call: TRBD1; v_call: TRBV5-1; clone_size: NA; j_call: TRBJ1-1; cdr3_nt: TGCGCCAGCAGCCCTCCGGGACAGGTGGGGGGGAACACTGAAGCTTTCTTT; cdr3_aa: CASSPPGQVGGNTEAFF
d_call: TRBD2; v_call: TRBV4-2; clone_size: NA; j_call: TRBJ2-3; cdr3_nt: TGTGCCAGCAGCCAAGACCCCCAGGCTAGCGGGTTCACAGATACGCAGTATTTT; cdr3_aa: CASSQDPQASGFTDTQYF
d_call: NA; v_call: TRBV5-5; clone_size: once; j_call: TRBJ1-2; cdr3_nt: TGTGCCAGCAGCTTGGGAATCCACGAAAACTATGGCTACACCTTT; cdr3_aa: CASSLGIHENYGYTF
d_call: TRBD1; v_call: TRBV11-3; clone_size: NA; j_call: TRBJ2-2; cdr3_nt: TGTGCCAGCAGCTTATACAGGGGTGGAACCGGGGAGCTGTTTTTT; cdr3_aa: CASSLYRGGTGELFF
d_call: NA; v_call: TRBV5-5; clone_size: once; j_call: TRBJ1-2; cdr3_nt: TGTGCCAGCAGCTTGCGGGCCGAGGGCTACTATGGCTACACCTTC; cdr3_aa: CASSLRAEGYYGYTF
d_call: TRBD1; v_call: TRBV28; clone_size: NA; j_call: TRBJ1-3; cdr3_nt: TGTGCCAGCAGACCGGGACAGGGGATTGGAAACACCATATATTTT; cdr3_aa: CASRPGQGIGNTIYF
d_call: NA; v_call: TRBV6-1; clone_size: NA; j_call: TRBJ1-6; cdr3_nt: TGTGCCAGCAGTGAAGCGCAACAGTATAATTCACCCCTCCACTTT; cdr3_aa: CASSEAQQYNSPLHF
d_call: TRBD2; v_call: TRBV15; clone_size: NA; j_call: TRBJ2-3; cdr3_nt: TGTGCCACCAGCGAGGGGTTAGCGGGCGGGGGCACAGATACGCAGTATTTT; cdr3_aa: CATSEGLAGGGTDTQYF
d_call: TRBD2; v_call: TRBV4-2; clone_size: once; j_call: TRBJ2-1; cdr3_nt: TGTGCCAGCAGCCACCTTCTAGCGGGAGACAATGAGCAGTTCTTC; cdr3_aa: CASSHLLAGDNEQFF
d_call: NA; v_call: TRBV9; clone_size: NA; j_call: TRBJ1-2; cdr3_nt: TGTGCCAGCAAAGGGGGTTCCGGCTATGGCTACACCTTC; cdr3_aa: CASKGGSGYGYTF
d_call: NA; v_call: TRBV18; clone_size: NA; j_call: TRBJ2-3; cdr3_nt: TGTGCCAGCTCACTCGGACTATCCCCGGAAGGTGCAGATACGCAGTATTTT; cdr3_aa: CASSLGLSPEGADTQYF
d_call: NA; v_call: TRBV19; clone_size: NA; j_call: TRBJ1-2; cdr3_nt: TGTGCCAGTACGGACAGAGATGTTTATGGCTACACCTTC; cdr3_aa: CASTDRDVYGYTF
d_call: TRBD2; v_call: TRBV7-8; clone_size: NA; j_call: TRBJ2-5; cdr3_nt: TGTGCCAGCAGCTTAGCTAAACTAGCGGGAGTTGCCCAGTACTTC; cdr3_aa: CASSLAKLAGVAQYF
d_call: NA; v_call: TRBV6-5; clone_size: NA; j_call: TRBJ1-3; cdr3_nt: TGTGCCGCAGTATATTCAGGAAACACCATATATTTT; cdr3_aa: CAAVYSGNTIYF
d_call: NA; v_call: TRBV7-9; clone_size: NA; j_call: TRBJ2-2; cdr3_nt: TGTGCCAGCAGCTTAGGGACACCGAACACCGGGGAGCTGTTTTTT; cdr3_aa: CASSLGTPNTGELFF
d_call: NA; v_call: TRBV27; clone_size: NA; j_call: TRBJ2-1; cdr3_nt: TGTGCCAGCAGTCCTTCGATGAGCTCCTACAATGAGCAGTTCTTC; cdr3_aa: CASSPSMSSYNEQFF
d_call: NA; v_call: TRBV28; clone_size: NA; j_call: TRBJ2-7; cdr3_nt: TGTGCCAGCAGTCCCAGCTCCTACGAGCAGTACTTC; cdr3_aa: CASSPSSYEQYF
d_call: NA; v_call: TRBV29-1; clone_size: NA; j_call: TRBJ2-7; cdr3_nt: TGCAGCGTTGTATCGTATCGCTACGAGCAGTACTTC; cdr3_aa: CSVVSYRYEQYF
d_call: NA; v_call: TRBV14; clone_size: NA; j_call: TRBJ1-1; cdr3_nt: TGTGCCAGCAGCCAATGGGGTGGGGCCGAGACTGAAGCTTTCTTT; cdr3_aa: CASSQWGGAETEAFF
d_call: TRBD2; v_call: TRBV3-1/TRBV3-2; clone_size: NA; j_call: TRBJ2-3; cdr3_nt: TGTGCCAGCAGCCCGGGACTAGCGGGTTCAGATACGCAGTATTTT; cdr3_aa: CASSPGLAGSDTQYF
d_call: NA; v_call: TRBV7-8; clone_size: NA; j_call: TRBJ2-1; cdr3_nt: TGTGCCAGCAGCTTACAAGTCCAGGTAATCGGTGAGCAGTTCTTC; cdr3_aa: CASSLQVQVIGEQFF
d_call: TRBD2; v_call: TRBV18; clone_size: NA; j_call: TRBJ2-1; cdr3_nt: TGTGCCAGCTCACCGGGAGGGAGGGCCGGCAATGAGCAGTTCTTC; cdr3_aa: CASSPGGRAGNEQFF
d_call: TRBD2; v_call: TRBV9; clone_size: NA; j_call: TRBJ2-3; cdr3_nt: TGTGCCAGCAGCGTAGATCCAGCGGGAGAGGGGGATACGCAGTATTTT; cdr3_aa: CASSVDPAGEGDTQYF
d_call: TRBD1; v_call: TRBV3-1/TRBV3-2; clone_size: NA; j_call: TRBJ2-2; cdr3_nt: TGTGCCAGCAGCACTCCGGGACAGGCTCGGGCCGGGGAGCTGTTTTTT; cdr3_aa: CASSTPGQARAGELFF
d_call: NA; v_call: TRBV5-4; clone_size: NA; j_call: TRBJ1-5; cdr3_nt: TGTGCCAGCAGCTTGCCAAATCAGCCCCAGCATTTT; cdr3_aa: CASSLPNQPQHF
d_call: TRBD1; v_call: TRBV10-3; clone_size: NA; j_call: TRBJ2-3; cdr3_nt: TGTGCCATCAGGAGACAGGGGGCCACAGATACGCAGTATTTT; cdr3_aa: CAIRRQGATDTQYF
d_call: TRBD1; v_call: TRBV11-2; clone_size: NA; j_call: TRBJ1-4; cdr3_nt: TGTGCCAGCAGCTTCCCAACAGGGGCTTATAATGAAAAACTGTTTTTT; cdr3_aa: CASSFPTGAYNEKLFF
d_call: NA; v_call: TRBV7-2; clone_size: NA; j_call: TRBJ2-1; cdr3_nt: TGTGCCAGCAGCTTAGCACTGGACTTCTACAATGAGCAGTTCTTC; cdr3_aa: CASSLALDFYNEQFF
d_call: TRBD1; v_call: TRBV19; clone_size: NA; j_call: TRBJ1-1; cdr3_nt: TGTGCCAGTAGTGTACAGGGGGAGGTAGCTTTCTTT; cdr3_aa: CASSVQGEVAFF
d_call: NA; v_call: TRBV6-5; clone_size: NA; j_call: TRBJ1-1; cdr3_nt: TGTGCCAGCAGTTACACCATGGGGCCCACTGAAGCTTTCTTT; cdr3_aa: CASSYTMGPTEAFF
d_call: TRBD2; v_call: TRBV10-2; clone_size: NA; j_call: TRBJ2-1; cdr3_nt: TGCGCCAGCAGTGGAAGCGGGGGGGCTGGCAATGAGCAGTTCTTC; cdr3_aa: CASSGSGGAGNEQFF
d_call: NA; v_call: TRBV5-1; clone_size: few; j_call: TRBJ1-1; cdr3_nt: TGCGCCAGCAGCTTGGATTCGCACCCGGGAACTGAAGCTTTCTTT; cdr3_aa: CASSLDSHPGTEAFF
d_call: NA; v_call: TRBV6-6; clone_size: NA; j_call: TRBJ1-5; cdr3_nt: TGTGCCAGCAGTTCTGCGTTTCAGCCCCAGCATTTT; cdr3_aa: CASSSAFQPQHF
d_call: NA; v_call: TRBV29-1; clone_size: NA; j_call: TRBJ2-3; cdr3_nt: TGCAGCGTTGAACCAGGGCCAGATACGCAGTATTTT; cdr3_aa: CSVEPGPDTQYF
d_call: NA; v_call: TRBV2; clone_size: once; j_call: TRBJ1-5; cdr3_nt: TGTGCCAGCAGTGAAGGCGGGGTTGGCCAGCCCCAGCATTTT; cdr3_aa: CASSEGGVGQPQHF
d_call: TRBD2; v_call: TRBV27; clone_size: NA; j_call: TRBJ2-1; cdr3_nt: TGTGCCAGCAGTTTTCTGCGGGAGTCGAGCTACAATGAGCAGTTCTTC; cdr3_aa: CASSFLRESSYNEQFF
d_call: NA; v_call: TRBV5-1; clone_size: NA; j_call: TRBJ1-1; cdr3_nt: TGCGCCAGCAGCTTGGGACAGCAGAACACTGAAGCTTTCTTT; cdr3_aa: CASSLGQQNTEAFF
d_call: TRBD2; v_call: TRBV5-5; clone_size: NA; j_call: TRBJ2-5; cdr3_nt: TGTGCCAGCAGCTGGGCCGCGGGGACTAGCTCGGGGACCCAGTACTTC; cdr3_aa: CASSWAAGTSSGTQYF
d_call: TRBD1; v_call: TRBV19; clone_size: NA; j_call: TRBJ1-4; cdr3_nt: TGTGCCAGTAGTATTAGTACAGGGGAACTGTTTTTT; cdr3_aa: CASSISTGELFF
d_call: TRBD1; v_call: TRBV5-1; clone_size: NA; j_call: TRBJ2-5; cdr3_nt: TGCGCCAGCTGTACCGGGACAGGGGGTCTGAAGACCCAGTACTTC; cdr3_aa: CASCTGTGGLKTQYF